This TCR beta chain was captured in a study of identical twins. Study-level findings and limits: Conclusions were based on cross-sectional statistical analysis, without following the same donors.

Of note for this clonotype: Antigen unknown.

TCRdb used MiXCR to reprocess the 5' RACE reads, holding one entry per CDR3 protein. Of 500,000 to 650,000 distinct CDR3 sequences detected, roughly 7.1% appear once; the ten largest clones hold around 1.6%. The CDR3 length is 16 residues. Germline trimming cut 2 bases from V and 2 bases from J; bases unmatched to any gene: 6. The germline V gene has CDR1 LGHDT and CDR2 YNNKEL (reference sequence). These data also formed part of another study, on yellow fever vaccine responses in identical twins. As reported in that work: Twins' T cell vaccine responses reportedly looked partly convergent, partly personalized.

J is TRBJ2-7 and V is TRBV3-1; TRBD2 matches 10 bases. This sequence was found in a woman aged 18-30 years in good health. Sequences were obtained from PBMCs. CDR3 sequence: CASSQTGLAEAYEQYF. The CDR3, as DNA: TGTGCCAGCAGCCAAACCGGACTAGCGGAAGCCTACGAGCAGTACTTC.